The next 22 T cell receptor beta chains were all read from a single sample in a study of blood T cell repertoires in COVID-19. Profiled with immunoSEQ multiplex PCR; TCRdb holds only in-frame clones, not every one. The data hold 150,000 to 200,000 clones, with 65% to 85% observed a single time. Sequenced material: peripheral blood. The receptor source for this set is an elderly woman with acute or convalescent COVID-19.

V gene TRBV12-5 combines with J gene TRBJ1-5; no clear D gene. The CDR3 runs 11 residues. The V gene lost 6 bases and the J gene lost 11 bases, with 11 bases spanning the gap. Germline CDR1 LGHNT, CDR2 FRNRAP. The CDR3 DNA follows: TGTGCTAGTGGCCTCCGGGAGGCCCAGCATTTT. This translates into CASGLREAQHF.

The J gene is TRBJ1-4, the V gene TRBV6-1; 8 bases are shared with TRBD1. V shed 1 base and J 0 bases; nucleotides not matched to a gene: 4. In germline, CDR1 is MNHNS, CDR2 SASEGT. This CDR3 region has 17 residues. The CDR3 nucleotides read TGTGCCAGCAGTGAAGTGCAGGGGGCGCCAACTAATGAAAAACTGTTTTTT. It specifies CASSEVQGAPTNEKLFF.

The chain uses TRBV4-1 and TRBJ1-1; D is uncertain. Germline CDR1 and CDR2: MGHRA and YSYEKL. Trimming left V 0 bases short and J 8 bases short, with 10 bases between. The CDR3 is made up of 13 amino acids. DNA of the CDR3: TGCGCCAGCAGCCAAGATCGAAGAGGGGAAGCTTTCTTT. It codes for CASSQDRRGEAFF.

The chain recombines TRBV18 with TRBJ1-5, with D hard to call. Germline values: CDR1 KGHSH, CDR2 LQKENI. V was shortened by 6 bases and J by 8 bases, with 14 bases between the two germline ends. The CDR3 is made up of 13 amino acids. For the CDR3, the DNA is TGTGCCAGCTCTCCCGGGGAGGCCAAGCCCCAGCATTTT. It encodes CASSPGEAKPQHF.

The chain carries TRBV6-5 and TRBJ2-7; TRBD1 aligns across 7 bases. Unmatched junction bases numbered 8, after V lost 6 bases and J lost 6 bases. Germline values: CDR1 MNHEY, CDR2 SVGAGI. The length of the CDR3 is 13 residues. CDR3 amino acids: CASSGQAAAEQYF. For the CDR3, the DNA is TGTGCCAGCAGCGGACAGGCGGCGGCCGAGCAGTACTTC.

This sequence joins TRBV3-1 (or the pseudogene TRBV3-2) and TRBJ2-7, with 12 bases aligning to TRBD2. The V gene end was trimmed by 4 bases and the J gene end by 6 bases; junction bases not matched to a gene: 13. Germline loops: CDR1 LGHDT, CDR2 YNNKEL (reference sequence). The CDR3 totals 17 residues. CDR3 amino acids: CASSPHTTSGSYREQYF. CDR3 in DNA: TGTGCCAGCAGCCCACACACGACTAGCGGGAGTTACCGCGAGCAGTACTTC.

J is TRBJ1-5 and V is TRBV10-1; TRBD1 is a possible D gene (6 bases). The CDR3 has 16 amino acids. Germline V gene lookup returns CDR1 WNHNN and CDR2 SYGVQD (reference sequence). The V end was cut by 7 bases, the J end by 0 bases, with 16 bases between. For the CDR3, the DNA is TGCGCCAGCAACCATAGGGACACTCATAGCAATCAGCCCCAGCATTTT. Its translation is CASNHRDTHSNQPQHF.

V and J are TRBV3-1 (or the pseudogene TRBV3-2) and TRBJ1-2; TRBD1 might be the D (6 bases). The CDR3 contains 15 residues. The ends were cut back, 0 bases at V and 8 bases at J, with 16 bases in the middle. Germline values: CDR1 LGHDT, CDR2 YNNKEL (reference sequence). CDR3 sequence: CASSQETGSGRGYTF. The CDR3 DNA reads TGTGCCAGCAGCCAAGAGACAGGATCGGGGCGGGGCTACACCTTC.

CDR3: CASSQAPGLVEQFF. The CDR3 DNA sequence: TGTGCCAGCAGCCAAGCTCCGGGGTTGGTTGAGCAGTTCTTC. The rearrangement joins TRBV3-1 (or the pseudogene TRBV3-2) to TRBJ2-1; D is possibly TRBD2 (5 bases). Germline assignment: CDR1 LGHDT and CDR2 YNNKEL (reference sequence). The CDR3 has 14 residues. Trimming removed 1 base at V and 9 bases at J, with 13 bases between.

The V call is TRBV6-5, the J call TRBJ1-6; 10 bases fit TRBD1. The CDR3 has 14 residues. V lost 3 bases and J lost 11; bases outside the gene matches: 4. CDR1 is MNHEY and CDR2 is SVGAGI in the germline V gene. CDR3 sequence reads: CASSYQGQGTPLHF. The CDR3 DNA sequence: TGTGCCAGCAGTTATCAGGGACAGGGGACACCCCTCCACTTT.

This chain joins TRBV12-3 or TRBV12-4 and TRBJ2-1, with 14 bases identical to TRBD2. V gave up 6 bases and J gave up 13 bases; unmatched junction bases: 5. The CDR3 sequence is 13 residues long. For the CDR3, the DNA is TGTGCCAGCAGGAAGACTAGCGGGGGGGCCCAGTTCTTC. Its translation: CASRKTSGGAQFF.

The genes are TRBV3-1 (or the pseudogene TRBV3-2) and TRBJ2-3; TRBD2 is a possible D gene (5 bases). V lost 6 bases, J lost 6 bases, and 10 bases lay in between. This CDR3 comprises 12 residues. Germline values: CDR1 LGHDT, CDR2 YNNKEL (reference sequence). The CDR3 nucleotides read TGTGCCAGCAGAGACTACACGGATACGCAGTATTTT. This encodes CASRDYTDTQYF.

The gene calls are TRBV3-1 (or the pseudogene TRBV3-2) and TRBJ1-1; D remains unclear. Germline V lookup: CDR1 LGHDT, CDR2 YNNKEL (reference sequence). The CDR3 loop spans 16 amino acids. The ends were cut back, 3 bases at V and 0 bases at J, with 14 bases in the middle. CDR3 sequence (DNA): TGTGCCAGCAGCCACTCGGGTACGAAACTGAACACTGAAGCTTTCTTT. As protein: CASSHSGTKLNTEAFF.

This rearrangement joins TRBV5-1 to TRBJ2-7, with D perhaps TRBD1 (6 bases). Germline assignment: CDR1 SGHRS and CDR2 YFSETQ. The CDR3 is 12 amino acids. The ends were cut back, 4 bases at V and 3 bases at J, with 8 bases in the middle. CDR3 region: CASSAQGYEQYF. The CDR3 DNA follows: TGCGCCAGCAGCGCACAGGGCTACGAGCAGTACTTC.

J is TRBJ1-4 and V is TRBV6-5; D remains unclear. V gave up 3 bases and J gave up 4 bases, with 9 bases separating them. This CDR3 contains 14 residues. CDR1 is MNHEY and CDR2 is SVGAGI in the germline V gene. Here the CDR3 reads CASSYSPNNEKLFF. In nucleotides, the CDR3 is TGTGCCAGCAGTTATAGTCCGAATAATGAAAAACTGTTTTTT.

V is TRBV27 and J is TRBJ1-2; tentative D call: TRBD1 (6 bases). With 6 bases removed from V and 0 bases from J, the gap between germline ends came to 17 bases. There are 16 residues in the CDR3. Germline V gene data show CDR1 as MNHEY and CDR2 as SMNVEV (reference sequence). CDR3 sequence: CASRLTGTRANYGYTF. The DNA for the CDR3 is TGTGCCAGCAGGCTTACAGGGACCCGAGCTAACTATGGCTACACCTTC.

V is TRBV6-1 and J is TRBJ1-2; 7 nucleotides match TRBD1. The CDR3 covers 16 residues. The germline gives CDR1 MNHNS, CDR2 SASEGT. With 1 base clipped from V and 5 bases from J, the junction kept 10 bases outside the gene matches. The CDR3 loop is CASSEGFDPRGYGYTF. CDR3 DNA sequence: TGTGCCAGCAGTGAAGGGTTCGACCCCAGGGGGTATGGCTACACCTTC.

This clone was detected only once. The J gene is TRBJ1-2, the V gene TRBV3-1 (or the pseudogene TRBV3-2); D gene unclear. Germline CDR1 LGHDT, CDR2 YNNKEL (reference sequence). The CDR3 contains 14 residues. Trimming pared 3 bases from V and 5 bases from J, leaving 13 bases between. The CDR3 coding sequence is TGTGCCAGCAGCCAGGCCCCAGACGGGTATGGCTACACCTTC. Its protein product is CASSQAPDGYGYTF.

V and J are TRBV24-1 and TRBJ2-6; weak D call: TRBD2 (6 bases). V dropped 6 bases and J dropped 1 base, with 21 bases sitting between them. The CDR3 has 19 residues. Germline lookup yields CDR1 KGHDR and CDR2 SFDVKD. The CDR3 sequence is CATSWVGDWDPSGANVLTF. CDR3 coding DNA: TGTGCCACCAGTTGGGTTGGGGACTGGGACCCTTCTGGGGCCAACGTCCTGACTTTC.

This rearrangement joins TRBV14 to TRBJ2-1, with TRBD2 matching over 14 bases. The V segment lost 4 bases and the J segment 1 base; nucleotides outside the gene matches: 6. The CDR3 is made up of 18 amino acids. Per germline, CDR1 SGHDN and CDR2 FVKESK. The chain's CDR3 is CASSPLGLAGVSYNEQFF. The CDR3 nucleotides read TGTGCCAGCAGCCCCCTGGGACTAGCGGGAGTGTCCTACAATGAGCAGTTCTTC. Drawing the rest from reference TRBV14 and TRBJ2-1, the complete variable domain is EAGVTQFPSHSVIEKGQTVTLRCDPISGHDNLYWYRRVMGKEIKFLLHFVKESKQDESGMPNNRFLAERTGGTYSTLKVQPAELEDSGVYFCASSPLGLAGVSYNEQFFGPGTRLTVL.

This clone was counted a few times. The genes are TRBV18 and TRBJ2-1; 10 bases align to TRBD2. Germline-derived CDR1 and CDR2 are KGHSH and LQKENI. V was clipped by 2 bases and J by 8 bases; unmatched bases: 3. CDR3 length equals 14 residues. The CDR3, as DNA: TGTGCCAGCTCACCAACAGCGGGAGGGGATGAGCAGTTCTTC. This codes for CASSPTAGGDEQFF.

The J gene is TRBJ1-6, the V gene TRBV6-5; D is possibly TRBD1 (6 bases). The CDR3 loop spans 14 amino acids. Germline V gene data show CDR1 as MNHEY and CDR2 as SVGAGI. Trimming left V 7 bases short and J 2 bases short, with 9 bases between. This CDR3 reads CASKGDTYNSPLHF. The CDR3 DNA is TGTGCCAGCAAGGGGGATACCTATAATTCACCCCTCCACTTT.